The next 20 T cell receptor beta chains were all read from a single sample in a study of T cells in Graves' hyperthyroidism and ophthalmopathy. Using RNA transcripts as the source, TCR beta CDR3 regions were amplified. The primer set for the first-round RT-PCR of the TCR CDR3 was HTBI. TCRdb independently ran MiXCR on the multiplex PCR reads; one entry per CDR3 protein. The sample has some 380,000 distinct CDR3 sequences, roughly 13% seen once. Sequencing was carried out using blood. All receptors derive from a man aged 30 to 39 with Graves' hyperthyroidism that later progressed to Graves' ophthalmopathy.

This clonotype was counted a few times. Relative to the germline gene, one junction end is altered; a read error may explain this. The genes are TRBV6-1 and TRBJ1-4, with a tentative D call TRBD1 (5 bases). CDR1 and CDR2 (germline): MNHNS, SASEGT. This CDR3 has 16 amino acids. CDR3 in DNA: TGTGCCAGCAGTGTCGTCTTCGGGGGGGAGAATGACAAACTGTTTTTT. Its translation is CASSVVFGGENDKLFF.

In regard to this clonotype: A much larger clone sits a single nucleotide away, making a read error possible. The CDR3 ends on some other residue instead of the conserved phenylalanine or tryptophan, so this is likely a read error. The J gene is TRBJ2-1, the V gene TRBV7-9, with D maybe TRBD2 (6 bases). This CDR3 is 15 amino acids long. V was cut by 4 bases and J by 2 bases, with 12 bases left in between. Germline CDR1 and CDR2: SEHNR and FQNEAQ (reference sequence). The CDR3 DNA reads TGTGCCAGCAGCTCCTTAGCGGCCCCCTACAATGAGCAGTTCTCC. Translating it yields CASSSLAAPYNEQFS.

About this clonotype: Its ends do not fully match the called genes, so a read error is possible. The chain uses TRBV7-2 and TRBJ2-1; weak D call: TRBD2 (7 bases). The CDR3 spans 16 residues. CDR1 is SGHTA and CDR2 is FQGNSA in the germline V gene. In DNA, the CDR3 is TGTGCCAGCAGCTCTACTGGCGGGGGCCGATACAATGAGCACTTCTTC. Protein sequence: CASSSTGGGRYNEHFF. The complete variable domain, with remaining parts taken from reference TRBV7-2 and TRBJ2-1, reads GAGVSQSPSNKVTEKGKDVELRCDPISGHTALYWYRQSLGQGLEFLIYFQGNSAPDKSGLPSDRFSAERTGGSVSTLTIQRTQQEDSAVYLCASSSTGGGRYNEHFFGPGTRLTVL.

CDR3 sequence reads: CSARDWRGRTDTQYF. The DNA for the CDR3 is TGCAGTGCTAGAGACTGGCGGGGGAGGACAGATACGCAGTATTTT. The V gene is TRBV20-1, the J gene TRBJ2-3, with TRBD2 matching over 7 bases. Germline lookup yields CDR1 DFQATT and CDR2 SNEGSKA (reference sequence). This CDR3 comprises 15 residues. Unmatched junction bases numbered 6, after V lost 0 bases and J lost 3 bases.

This clonotype occurred a few times. The chain recombines TRBV30 with TRBJ2-5; 7 bases map to TRBD1. J gave up 4 bases and V 3 bases, and 5 bases lay outside the gene matches. This CDR3 has 13 residues. Germline V gives CDR1 GTSNPN, CDR2 SVGIG (reference sequence). CDR3 nucleotide sequence: TGTGCCTGGAGCCTGACAGGGAGAGAGACCCAGTACTTC. Its translation is CAWSLTGRETQYF.

This clonotype turned up a few times. The rearrangement links TRBV30 to TRBJ1-1; no definite D call. Germline CDR1 GTSNPN, CDR2 SVGIG (reference sequence). This CDR3 comprises 13 residues. Trimming removed 0 bases from V and 0 bases from J, with 5 bases in between. In DNA, the CDR3 is TGTGCCTGGAGTGTTGGCATGAACACTGAAGCTTTCTTT. Its translation is CAWSVGMNTEAFF.

This clonotype was observed many times. This sequence joins TRBV7-9 and TRBJ1-5, with unresolved D. Germline values: CDR1 SEHNR, CDR2 FQNEAQ (reference sequence). Trimming cost V 1 base and J 9 bases, with 10 bases left between them. This CDR3 comprises 13 residues. In DNA form, the CDR3 reads TGTGCCAGCAGCTTAGAGGACCGCCGGCCCCAGCATTTT. Amino acids: CASSLEDRRPQHF. Supplemented by reference TRBV7-9 and TRBJ1-5, the full variable domain reads DTGVSQNPRHKITKRGQNVTFRCDPISEHNRLYWYRQTLGQGPEFLTYFQNEAQLEKSRLLSDRFSAERPKGSFSTLEIQRTEQGDSAMYLCASSLEDRRPQHFGDGTRLSIL.

The chain has TRBV20-1 and TRBJ1-1; TRBD1 is a possible D gene (6 bases). The CDR3 covers 14 residues. The germline CDR1 and CDR2 sequences are DFQATT and SNEGSKA (reference sequence). With 5 bases removed from V and 3 bases from J, the gap between germline ends came to 16 bases. The CDR3 loop reads CSAAPRGWDTEAFF. The CDR3, as DNA: TGCAGTGCTGCCCCCAGGGGTTGGGACACTGAAGCTTTCTTT.

This clonotype was observed many times. This chain joins TRBV30 and TRBJ1-2; D uncertain. CDR1 and CDR2 from the germline V gene are GTSNPN and SVGIG (reference sequence). The CDR3 consists of 13 residues. V was clipped by 3 bases and J by 8 bases, with 16 bases between them. The CDR3 nucleotides are TGTGCCTGGAGATATGGGAGGGTTGGAGGCTACACCTTC. The encoded protein is CAWRYGRVGGYTF.

This clonotype showed up just a few times. The V and J genes are TRBV14 and TRBJ2-1; D may be TRBD1 or TRBD2 (5 bases each). The germline V gene has CDR1 SGHDN and CDR2 FVKESK. CDR3 length: 15 residues. The V and J ends lost 4 bases and 5 bases respectively, with 15 bases between them. DNA for the CDR3: TGTGCCAGCAGCCCCCTTGACCGGGGCAACAATGAGCAGTTCTTC. Protein sequence: CASSPLDRGNNEQFF.

This clonotype was seen at least ten times. The rearrangement links TRBV11-3 to TRBJ1-3; D ambiguous. With 0 bases removed from V and 0 bases from J, the gap between germline ends came to 9 bases. The length of the CDR3 is 16 residues. CDR1 and CDR2 (germline): SGHNT, YENEEA. CDR3 nucleotides: TGTGCCAGCAGCTTAGATCGCCAGAACTCTGGAAACACCATATATTTT. It encodes CASSLDRQNSGNTIYF.

This clonotype was seen a handful of times. This chain links TRBV4-1 with TRBJ2-5, with 14 bases lining up with TRBD2. CDR3 length: 17 amino acids. The J segment lost 4 bases and the V segment lost 1 base, leaving 5 bases of the junction unmatched. Germline V lookup: CDR1 MGHRA, CDR2 YSYEKL. The DNA of the CDR3 is TGCGCCAGCAGCCAAGGGACTAGCGGGGGGACGGGAGAGACCCAGTACTTC. Its translation is CASSQGTSGGTGETQYF.

This clonotype was seen many times. The rearrangement links TRBV12-3 or TRBV12-4 to TRBJ2-1, with TRBD2 as a possible D gene (7 bases). The CDR3 is made up of 16 amino acids. V was trimmed by 3 bases and J by 7 bases, leaving 19 bases between them. This CDR3 reads CASSFMAGAFGNEQFF. For the CDR3, the DNA is TGTGCCAGCAGTTTCATGGCGGGGGCCTTCGGAAATGAGCAGTTCTTC.

V and J are TRBV6-1 and TRBJ2-5; D uncertain. Trimming took off 5 bases at V and 6 bases at J, with 16 bases between the two ends. This CDR3 contains 14 residues. Germline V gene sequence: CDR1 MNHNS, CDR2 SASEGT. CDR3 region: CASSRSKVAQTQYF. As DNA, the CDR3 is TGTGCCAGCAGTCGGTCCAAGGTCGCACAGACCCAGTACTTC.

This clonotype occurred many times. The V gene is TRBV28, the J gene TRBJ1-6; tentative D call: TRBD1 (6 bases). The CDR3 contains 15 residues. From germline, CDR1 is MDHEN and CDR2 SYDVKM. Between the trimmed V and J ends, which lost 5 bases and 4 bases, there was a span of 12 bases. For the CDR3, the DNA is TGTGCCAGCAGTACCGGACAGTTATATAATTCACCCCTCCACTTT. Amino acids: CASSTGQLYNSPLHF.

This clonotype was seen at least ten times. The J gene is TRBJ1-1, the V gene TRBV25-1; TRBD1 is a possible D gene (6 bases). The V gene lost 1 base and the J gene lost 4 bases, with 13 bases spanning the gap. The CDR3 totals 15 residues. Germline V gene lookup returns CDR1 MGHDK and CDR2 SYGVNS. The DNA for the CDR3 is TGTGCCAGCAGTGAATTAGGGGGGGCGGTCACTGAAGCTTTCTTT. This translates into CASSELGGAVTEAFF.

The genes are TRBV29-1 and TRBJ1-2, with D possibly being TRBD1 (5 bases). The CDR3 extends over 13 amino acids. Trimming took 4 bases from V and 4 from J, leaving 13 bases between them. The V gene's germline CDR1 is SQVTM and CDR2 ANQGSEA. For the CDR3, the DNA is TGCAGCGTTGTCCCTCAGGGTACCTATGGCTACACCTTC. It translates to CSVVPQGTYGYTF.

This clonotype has ten or more counts. J is TRBJ1-1 and V is TRBV7-9; D ambiguous. CDR3 size: 13 residues. V gave up 3 bases and J gave up 0 bases, with 5 bases separating them. Germline V gives CDR1 SEHNR, CDR2 FQNEAQ (reference sequence). CDR3 sequence reads: CASSFTLNTEAFF. The CDR3 region has the DNA TGTGCCAGCAGCTTCACATTGAACACTGAAGCTTTCTTT. Drawing the rest from reference TRBV7-9 and TRBJ1-1, the complete variable domain is DTGVSQNPRHKITKRGQNVTFRCDPISEHNRLYWYRQTLGQGPEFLTYFQNEAQLEKSRLLSDRFSAERPKGSFSTLEIQRTEQGDSAMYLCASSFTLNTEAFFGQGTRLTVV.

The chain links TRBV6-5 to TRBJ1-5; D may be TRBD1 (6 bases). CDR3 length equals 15 residues. CDR1 and CDR2 (germline): MNHEY, SVGAGI. V lost 6 bases to trimming and J lost 1 base, with 13 bases between them. This CDR3 reads CASSYRTVSNQPQHF. The CDR3 DNA sequence: TGTGCCAGCAGCTACCGGACAGTAAGCAATCAGCCCCAGCATTTT.

This sequence joins TRBV19 and TRBJ1-2; no clear D gene. Trimming removed 3 bases at V and 0 bases at J, with 8 bases between. The germline gives CDR1 LNHDA, CDR2 SQIVND (reference sequence). The CDR3 totals 14 residues. The CDR3: CASSIRQANYGYTF. The CDR3 nucleotides are TGTGCCAGTAGTATTCGCCAGGCTAACTATGGCTACACCTTC.